This T cell receptor beta chain was documented in a study of T cells in Graves' hyperthyroidism and ophthalmopathy. A few counts support this clonotype. What it binds is not known. A much larger clone differs by one base, so this may be a read error. Since no conserved phenylalanine or tryptophan closes the CDR3, a read error is the likely cause. Looked up from germline, CDR1 is SGHAT and CDR2 is FQNNGV. Trimming cost V 8 bases and J 4 bases; bases outside gene matches: 11. The CDR3 runs 15 residues. Patients were aged 18 to 65, had disease duration under 2 months, and had newly diagnosed hyperthyroidism. Orbital computed tomography and thyroid ultrasound, together with serum TRAb and thyroxine and clinical symptoms, were used for diagnoses. Overall study results and limits: A 13 V-J signature model discriminated ophthalmopathy versus stable hyperthyroidism. Among thyroid clonotypes expanded above 0.001, most also appeared in blood.

What was amplified from RNA transcripts were TCR beta CDR3 regions. A first-round RT-PCR of the TCR CDR3 used the HTBI primer set. MiXCR, run by TCRdb on the multiplex PCR reads, gives a single entry per CDR3 protein. The table includes around 500,000 distinct CDR3 sequences, roughly an eighth detected once. This clonotype was sampled from a woman aged 18-30 years with Graves' hyperthyroidism. The sample comprised blood. The chain has TRBV11-2 and TRBJ1-2; 9 bases agree with TRBD1. The chain's CDR3 is CASGHRDRDLYGYTL. DNA for the CDR3: TGTGCCAGCGGACACCGGGACAGGGACCTCTATGGCTACACCCTC.